This T cell receptor beta chain emerged from a study of T cells in Graves' hyperthyroidism and ophthalmopathy. The investigators amplified TCR beta CDR3 regions from RNA transcripts. An initial round of RT-PCR targeting the TCR CDR3 relied on the HTBI primer set. TCRdb called the multiplex PCR reads again in MiXCR, with one record for every CDR3 protein. Here the sample spans fewer than 450,000 distinct CDR3 sequences, roughly 17% being singletons. There are many counts of this clonotype. V gave up 5 bases and J gave up 5 bases, with 13 bases separating them. The CDR3 runs to 13 residues. Germline assignment: CDR1 MNHNS and CDR2 SASEGT.

The sequencing input was blood. This receptor was obtained from a woman aged 25 to 45 with Graves' hyperthyroidism that later progressed to Graves' ophthalmopathy. This chain links TRBV6-1 with TRBJ2-7; TRBD1 is a possible D gene (5 bases). CDR3 region: CASSPGHNDEQYF. The CDR3 coding sequence is TGTGCCAGCAGTCCAGGGCATAACGACGAGCAGTACTTC.